This T cell receptor (beta chain) was identified during a study of T cell repertoires in cytomegalovirus infection. The study, taken as a whole, reports: Summed public TCR beta family frequency identified CMV carriers bearing the relevant HLA. The ex vivo response was dominated by HLA-C-restricted CMV-specific TCR beta clonotypes.

This clonotype was observed at least ten times. As yet, its antigen is unknown. V lost 6 bases, J lost 4 bases, and 18 bases lay in between. The CDR3 loop spans 15 amino acids. In TCRdb, the reads were re-called with MiXCR into one record per CDR3 protein. The sample shows roughly 310,000 distinct CDR3 sequences, 25% to 30% of them seen only once. The TCR originated in a human donor in good health (CMV status not recorded). Some clones in this sample may be carry-over from other donors' samples. Sample: cultured PBMCs, taken from culture after CMV antigen stimulation. This chain connects TRBV12-3 or TRBV12-4 to TRBJ1-2, with TRBD1 as a possible D gene (5 bases). The CDR3 protein is CASSLGRGLGYGYTF. CDR3 nucleotide sequence: TGTGCCAGCAGCCTGGGGAGGGGACTTGGCTATGGCTACACCTTC.